Shown below are 19 T cell receptor beta chains from a single sample sequenced in a study of blood T cell repertoires in COVID-19. Measured with immunoSEQ multiplex PCR; TCRdb has only the in-frame clones, and not every one. This table holds approximately 260,000 clones, under 90% found once. Source material: peripheral blood. These receptors all stem from a human donor in a cohort sampled during active COVID-19.

The genes are TRBV6-5 and TRBJ1-1; D perhaps matches TRBD1 (6 bases). The CDR3 runs 14 residues. The V and J ends lost 6 bases and 5 bases respectively, with 16 bases between them. CDR1 and CDR2 (germline): MNHEY, SVGAGI. CDR3 DNA: TGTGCCAGCAGCACGACAGGCTCCTTAACTGAAGCTTTCTTT. Translated, it gives CASSTTGSLTEAFF.

V gene TRBV19 combines with J gene TRBJ2-7; D call uncertain. There are 14 residues in the CDR3. V was shortened by 5 bases and J by 5 bases, with 16 bases between the two germline ends. Germline values: CDR1 LNHDA, CDR2 SQIVND (reference sequence). The CDR3 sequence: CASSFSSGTHEQYF. DNA for the CDR3: TGTGCCAGTAGTTTTTCCTCAGGAACCCACGAGCAGTACTTC.

This chain connects TRBV2 to TRBJ1-2; 8 bases line up with TRBD1. The length of the CDR3 is 15 residues. In germline, CDR1 is SNHLY, CDR2 FYNNEI. Germline trimming cut 4 bases from V and 7 bases from J; bases unmatched to any gene: 11. CDR3 in DNA: TGTGCCAGCAGTGTAAGGGACAGGCCGTTGGGTGGCTACACCTTC. Translating gives CASSVRDRPLGGYTF.

This chain links TRBV11-3 with TRBJ1-1; 9 nucleotides align to TRBD1. Germline trimming cut 5 bases from V and 3 bases from J; bases unmatched to any gene: 10. Germline CDR1 is SGHNT and CDR2 is YENEEA. The CDR3 contains 16 residues. CDR3 in DNA: TGTGCCAGCAGCCTCGGACAGGGGATAGTCGACACTGAAGCTTTCTTT. Its translation: CASSLGQGIVDTEAFF.

To note about this clone: Other DNA sequences from this sample encode an identical CDR3 as well. The rearrangement uses TRBV6-2 or TRBV6-3 and TRBJ2-2; D not resolved. CDR3 length: 15 amino acids. V dropped 0 bases and J dropped 2 bases, with 7 bases sitting between them. Germline V CDR1 and CDR2: MNHEY, SVGEGT. CDR3 DNA sequence: TGTGCCAGCAGTTACTCGAGACAAAACACCGGGGAGCTGTTTTTT. The encoded protein is CASSYSRQNTGELFF.

This clone is a singleton in its sample. This chain connects TRBV15 to TRBJ2-3, with TRBD2 identical over 11 bases. Germline CDR1 LNHNV, CDR2 YYDKDF (reference sequence). After removal of 5 bases from V and 4 bases from J, the junction contained 14 bases not matched to a gene. The CDR3 length is 18 residues. The DNA of the CDR3 is TGTGCCACCAGCGCGAGGCAGACTAGCGGGAATAGGGCAGATACGCAGTATTTT. Protein: CATSARQTSGNRADTQYF.

The chain has TRBV19 and TRBJ1-4; no clear D gene. The CDR3 extends over 14 amino acids. The V and J ends lost 5 bases and 5 bases respectively, with 12 bases between them. Germline V gives CDR1 LNHDA, CDR2 SQIVND (reference sequence). CDR3 in DNA: TGTGCCAGTAGTGCGACGGACTGGAATGAAAAACTGTTTTTT. Translation gives CASSATDWNEKLFF.

The chain couples TRBV13 to TRBJ2-5; 7 nucleotides match TRBD1. J gave up 2 bases and V 6 bases, and 3 bases lay outside the gene matches. The CDR3 spans 13 residues. Germline V gene lookup returns CDR1 PRHDT and CDR2 FYEKMQ (reference sequence). The CDR3 sequence is CASSQQGQETQYF. CDR3 in DNA: TGTGCCAGCAGTCAACAGGGGCAAGAGACCCAGTACTTC.

CDR3 DNA: TGTGCCAGCAGTTACGCAACCACAGGGGGCAATCAGCCCCAGCATTTT. This translates into CASSYATTGGNQPQHF. The V and J genes are TRBV6-6 and TRBJ1-5; TRBD1 aligns across 7 bases. From germline, CDR1 is MNHNY and CDR2 SVGAGI (reference sequence). The trim removed 2 bases at V and 2 bases at J, leaving 6 bases unmatched. The CDR3 loop spans 16 amino acids.

The chain uses TRBV9 and TRBJ2-2; 7 nucleotides line up with TRBD2. The germline CDR1 and CDR2 sequences are SGDLS and YYNGEE. This CDR3 is 17 amino acids long. V shed 3 bases and J 2 bases; nucleotides not matched to a gene: 10. In DNA, the CDR3 is TGTGCCAGCAGCGCCCCCCTAGAGGGACTAAACACCGGGGAGCTGTTTTTT. Protein: CASSAPLEGLNTGELFF. The variable domain in full, with the rest retrieved from reference TRBV9 and TRBJ2-2, is DSGVTQTPKHLITATGQRVTLRCSPRSGDLSVYWYQQSLDQGLQFLIQYYNGEERAKGNILERFSAQQFPDLHSELNLSSLELGDSALYFCASSAPLEGLNTGELFFGEGSRLTVL.

The V and J genes are TRBV6-9 and TRBJ1-2; D is unresolved. This CDR3 is built from 14 residues. Trimming removed 6 bases at V and 6 bases at J, with 17 bases between. CDR1 is MNHGY and CDR2 is SVAAGI in the germline V gene. The CDR3: CASSPGFGFDGYTF. The CDR3 DNA follows: TGTGCCAGCAGCCCGGGTTTTGGATTCGATGGCTACACCTTC.

The chain joins TRBV2 to TRBJ2-1; a possible D gene is TRBD2 (6 bases). Trimming cost V 3 bases and J 9 bases, with 18 bases left between them. Germline-derived CDR1 and CDR2 are SNHLY and FYNNEI. The CDR3 is made up of 15 amino acids. This CDR3 reads CASSETRGWGGEQFF. In DNA, the CDR3 is TGTGCCAGCAGTGAGACGCGGGGTTGGGGCGGTGAGCAGTTCTTC. The whole variable domain, remainder taken from reference TRBV2 and TRBJ2-1, is EPEVTQTPSHQVTQMGQEVILRCVPISNHLYFYWYRQILGQKVEFLVSFYNNEISEKSEIFDDQFSVERPDGSNFTLKIRSTKLEDSAMYFCASSETRGWGGEQFFGPGTRLTVL.

The V call is TRBV28, the J call TRBJ2-7; 14 bases are a match to TRBD2. V shed 5 bases and J 5 bases; nucleotides not matched to a gene: 5. In germline, CDR1 is MDHEN, CDR2 SYDVKM. This CDR3 has 15 residues. DNA of the CDR3: TGTGCCAGCAGTCAGGGACTAGCGGGAGTAAACGAGCAGTACTTC. This encodes CASSQGLAGVNEQYF.

V usage is TRBV12-1 and J usage is TRBJ2-2; the table gives TRBD1 as D, unverified against the DNA. TRBV12-1 is flagged as a pseudogene. The CDR3 covers 18 residues. The CDR3 reads CASSFGDRDRVCTGELFF. CDR3 nucleotides: TGTGCCAGCAGCTTTGGGGACCGGGACAGGGTTTGCACCGGGGAGCTGTTTTTT.

V and J are TRBV9 and TRBJ1-3; possibly TRBD1 for D (5 bases). Germline V gives CDR1 SGDLS, CDR2 YYNGEE. This CDR3 is 14 amino acids long. The V end lost 0 bases, the J end lost 1 base, and 5 bases lay between the germline ends. The CDR3 region has the DNA TGTGCCAGCAGCGTAGCAGGGTCTGGAAACACCATATATTTT. It is translated as CASSVAGSGNTIYF.

Written as DNA, the CDR3 is TGCGCCAGCACGTTATCACTAGGCAACACTGAAGCTTTCTTT. It yields the protein CASTLSLGNTEAFF. The chain combines TRBV10-2 with TRBJ1-1; D remains unclear. CDR3 length: 14 residues. Germline assignment: CDR1 WSHSY and CDR2 SAAADI. Trimming stripped 7 bases from V and 2 bases from J, with 14 bases between.

This clone was picked up a small number of times. The chain is built from TRBV10-3 and TRBJ1-6; possible D gene TRBD1, 6 bases. Germline V CDR1 and CDR2: ENHRY, SYGVKD. Deletions cut 8 bases from V and 7 bases from J, with 15 bases between. The CDR3 consists of 14 residues. The CDR3 DNA is TGTGCCATCTGGGACAAGGTGGGGAATTCACCCCTCCACTTT. It is translated as CAIWDKVGNSPLHF.

The chain combines TRBV2 with TRBJ1-4; 7 positions match TRBD1. V gave up 7 bases and J gave up 5 bases; unmatched junction bases: 1. Germline V lookup: CDR1 SNHLY, CDR2 FYNNEI. The CDR3 has 12 amino acids. The CDR3 sequence: CASNRGNEKLFF. The DNA for the CDR3 is TGTGCCAGCAACAGGGGCAATGAAAAACTGTTTTTT.

The CDR3, as DNA: TGTGCCAGCAGTGTCAACACAGATACGCAGTATTTT. It yields the protein CASSVNTDTQYF. The chain couples TRBV28 to TRBJ2-3, with D unclear. The CDR3 consists of 12 residues. Trimming shortened V by 5 bases and J by 2 bases, and 5 bases separated the two germline ends. Per the germline V gene, CDR1 is MDHEN and CDR2 is SYDVKM.